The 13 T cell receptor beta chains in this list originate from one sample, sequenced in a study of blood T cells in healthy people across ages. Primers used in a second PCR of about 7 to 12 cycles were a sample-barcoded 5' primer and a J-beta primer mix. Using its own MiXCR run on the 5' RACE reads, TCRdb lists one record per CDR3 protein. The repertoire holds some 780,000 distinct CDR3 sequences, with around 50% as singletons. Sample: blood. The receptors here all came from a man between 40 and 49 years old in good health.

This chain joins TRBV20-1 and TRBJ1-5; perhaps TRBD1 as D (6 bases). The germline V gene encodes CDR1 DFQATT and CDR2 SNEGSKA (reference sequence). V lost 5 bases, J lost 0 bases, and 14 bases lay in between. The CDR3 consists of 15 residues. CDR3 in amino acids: CSALQQGYSNQPQHF. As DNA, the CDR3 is TGCAGTGCTCTTCAACAGGGTTATAGCAATCAGCCCCAGCATTTT.

CDR3 coding DNA: TGTGCCAGCAAACCGGATCTCGGACGTGGATGGCCCCAGCATTTT. Translating gives CASKPDLGRGWPQHF. The rearrangement uses TRBV28 and TRBJ1-5; D call uncertain. With 7 bases removed from V and 9 bases from J, the gap between germline ends came to 22 bases. Germline lookup yields CDR1 MDHEN and CDR2 SYDVKM. The CDR3 consists of 15 residues.

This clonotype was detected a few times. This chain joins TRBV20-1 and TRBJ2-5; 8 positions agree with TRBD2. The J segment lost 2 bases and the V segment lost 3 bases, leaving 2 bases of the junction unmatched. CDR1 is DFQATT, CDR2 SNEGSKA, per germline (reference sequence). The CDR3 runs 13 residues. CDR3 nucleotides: TGCAGTGCTAGGGTAGCGGGGCAAGAGACCCAGTACTTC. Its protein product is CSARVAGQETQYF.

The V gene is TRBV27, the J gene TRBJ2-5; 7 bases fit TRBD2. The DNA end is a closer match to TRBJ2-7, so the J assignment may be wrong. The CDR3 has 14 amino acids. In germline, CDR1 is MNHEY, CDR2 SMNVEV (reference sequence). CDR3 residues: CASSFKRDMSEQYF. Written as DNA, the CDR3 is TGTGCCAGCAGTTTCAAGCGGGATATGTCCGAGCAGTACTTC.

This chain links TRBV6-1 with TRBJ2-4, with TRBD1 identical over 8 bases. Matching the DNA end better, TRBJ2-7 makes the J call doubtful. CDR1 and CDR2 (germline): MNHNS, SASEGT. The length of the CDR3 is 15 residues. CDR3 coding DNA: TGTGCCTGCAAAGGACAGGGAAAATCCTACTACGAGCAGTACTTC. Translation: CACKGQGKSYYEQYF.

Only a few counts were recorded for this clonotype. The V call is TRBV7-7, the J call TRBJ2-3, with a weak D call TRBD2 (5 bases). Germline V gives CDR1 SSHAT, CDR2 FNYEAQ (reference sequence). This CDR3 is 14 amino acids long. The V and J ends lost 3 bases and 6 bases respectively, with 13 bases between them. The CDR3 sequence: CASSFTERSDTQYF. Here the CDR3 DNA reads TGTGCCAGCAGCTTTACGGAGCGGTCCGATACGCAGTATTTT. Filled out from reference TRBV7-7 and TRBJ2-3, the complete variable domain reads GAGVSQSPRYKVTKRGQDVTLRCDPISSHATLYWYQQALGQGPEFLTYFNYEAQPDKSGLPSDRFSAERPEGSISTLTIQRTEQRDSAMYRCASSFTERSDTQYFGPGTRLTVL.

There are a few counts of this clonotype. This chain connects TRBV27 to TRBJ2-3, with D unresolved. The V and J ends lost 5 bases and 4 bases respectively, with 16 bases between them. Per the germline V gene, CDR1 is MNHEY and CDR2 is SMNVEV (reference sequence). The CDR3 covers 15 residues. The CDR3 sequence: CASSLIVGPPDTQYF. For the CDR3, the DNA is TGTGCCAGCAGTCTCATCGTTGGTCCCCCAGATACGCAGTATTTT.

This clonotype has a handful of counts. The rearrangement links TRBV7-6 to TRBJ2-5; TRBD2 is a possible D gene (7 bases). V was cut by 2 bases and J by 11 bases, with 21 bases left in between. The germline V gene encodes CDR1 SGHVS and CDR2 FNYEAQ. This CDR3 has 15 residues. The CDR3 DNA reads TGTGCCAGCAGCTTATGGGGGGGCGCAGTCAATGAGCAGTACTTC. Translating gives CASSLWGGAVNEQYF.

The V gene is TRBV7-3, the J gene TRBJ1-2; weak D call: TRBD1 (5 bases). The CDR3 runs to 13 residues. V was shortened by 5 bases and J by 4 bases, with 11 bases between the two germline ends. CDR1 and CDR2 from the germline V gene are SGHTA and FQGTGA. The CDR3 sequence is CASSGRVSYGYTF. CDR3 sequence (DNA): TGTGCCAGCAGCGGCAGGGTGTCCTATGGCTACACCTTC.

The CDR3 nucleotides read TGTGCCAGCAGTCCGGGACGGAAGTATGGCTACACCTTC. This sequence encodes CASSPGRKYGYTF. The J gene is TRBJ1-2, the V gene TRBV12-3 or TRBV12-4, with a weak D call TRBD1 (5 bases). The CDR3 contains 13 residues. V dropped 5 bases and J dropped 5 bases, with 12 bases sitting between them.

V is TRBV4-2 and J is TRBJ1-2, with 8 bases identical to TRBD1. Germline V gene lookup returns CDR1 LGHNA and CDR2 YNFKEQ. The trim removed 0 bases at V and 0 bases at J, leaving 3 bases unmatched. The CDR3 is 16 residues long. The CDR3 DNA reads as TGTGCCAGCAGCCAAGACACAGGGGGGGCTAACTATGGCTACACCTTC. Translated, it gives CASSQDTGGANYGYTF.

The CDR3 protein is CATNIRRGNQPQHF. The CDR3 region has the DNA TGTGCCACCAACATAAGGAGGGGTAATCAGCCCCAGCATTTT. This chain uses TRBV15 with TRBJ1-5; tentatively, D is TRBD1 (5 bases). V was shortened by 7 bases and J by 4 bases, with 14 bases between the two germline ends. The CDR3 has 14 residues. Germline V gives CDR1 LNHNV, CDR2 YYDKDF (reference sequence).

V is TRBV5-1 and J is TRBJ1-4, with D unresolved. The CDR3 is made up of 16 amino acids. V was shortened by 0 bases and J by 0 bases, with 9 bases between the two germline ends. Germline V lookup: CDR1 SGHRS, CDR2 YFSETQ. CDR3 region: CASSLGSQTTNEKLFF. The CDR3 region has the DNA TGCGCCAGCAGCTTGGGCAGCCAGACAACTAATGAAAAACTGTTTTTT.